What follows are 14 T cell receptor beta chains derived from one specimen sequenced in a study of cytomegalovirus exposure and HLA in healthy donors. The study ran its PCR with 60 Vbeta and 13 Jbeta primers. Only in-frame clones appear in the TCRdb table, and some are missing; sequencing was by immunoSEQ multiplex PCR. The sample lists 93,000 or so clones, 76% occurring once. Specimen: PBMCs. These receptor sequences come from a woman aged 18-35 years in good health and CMV-seropositive.

J is TRBJ2-7 and V is TRBV7-9, with 9 bases lining up with TRBD1. The CDR3 runs to 15 residues. The J segment lost 3 bases and the V segment lost 4 bases, leaving 7 bases of the junction unmatched. Per germline, CDR1 SEHNR and CDR2 FQNEAQ (reference sequence). CDR3 DNA: TGTGCCAGCAGCTCGCCGGACAGGGGAGTCTACGAGCAGTACTTC. It encodes CASSSPDRGVYEQYF.

The genes are TRBV21-1 and TRBJ1-2; the table calls TRBD1, which could not be checked here. TRBV21-1 is deemed a pseudogene. The CDR3 is made up of 13 amino acids. The CDR3 region has the DNA TGTGCCAGCAGCAAAATCAGGACAGGTGGCTACACCTTC. Amino acid sequence: CASSKIRTGGYTF.

This chain joins TRBV2 and TRBJ2-5, with D possibly being TRBD1 (6 bases). The J call may be in error: the DNA end matches TRBJ2-7 better. The CDR3 has 17 amino acids. The germline V gene has CDR1 SNHLY and CDR2 FYNNEI. CDR3 DNA sequence: TGTGCCAGCAGTGCGACTAAGGGGGAGTTCAGCTCCTACGAGCAGTACTTC. Its protein product is CASSATKGEFSSYEQYF.

This rearrangement joins TRBV10-3 to TRBJ2-7, with D perhaps TRBD1 (6 bases). The germline V gene has CDR1 ENHRY and CDR2 SYGVKD. Trimming removed 3 bases at V and 0 bases at J, with 15 bases between. The CDR3 is 16 residues long. Written as DNA, the CDR3 is TGTGCCATCAGTGAATGGACAGATAGGAGCTCCTACGAGCAGTACTTC. Amino acid sequence: CAISEWTDRSSYEQYF.

This clone was seen more than once but under ten times. This chain links TRBV5-1 with TRBJ2-3; D remains ambiguous. The germline CDR1 and CDR2 sequences are SGHRS and YFSETQ. The CDR3 totals 15 residues. With 5 bases removed from V and 0 bases from J, the gap between germline ends came to 13 bases. As DNA, the CDR3 is TGCGCCAGCAGTCCTCGCGGCAGCAGCACAGATACGCAGTATTTT. Protein sequence: CASSPRGSSTDTQYF. The full variable domain, in which reference TRBV5-1 and TRBJ2-3 provide the parts outside the CDR3, is KAGVTQTPRYLIKTRGQQVTLSCSPISGHRSVSWYQQTPGQGLQFLFEYFSETQRNKGNFPGRFSGRQFSNSRSEMNVSTLELGDSALYLCASSPRGSSTDTQYFGPGTRLTVL.

On this clone: One junction end does not reproduce the germline sequence, and a read error may be involved. V is TRBV4-2 and J is TRBJ1-2; D is undetermined. The CDR3 loop spans 12 amino acids. Germline CDR1 LGHNA, CDR2 YNFKEQ. The CDR3, as DNA: TGTGCCAGCAGCGAAGAGACTTATGGCTACACCTTC. This sequence encodes CASSEETYGYTF.

The CDR3 loop reads CATSRDGGDSYEQYF. The CDR3 nucleotides are TGTGCCACCAGCAGAGATGGGGGCGACTCCTACGAGCAGTACTTC. The V gene is TRBV15, the J gene TRBJ2-7; weak D call: TRBD1 (6 bases). V lost 0 bases to trimming and J lost 0 bases, with 9 bases between them. There are 15 residues in the CDR3. Germline V gene lookup returns CDR1 LNHNV and CDR2 YYDKDF (reference sequence). Complete variable domain (other parts from reference TRBV15 and TRBJ2-7): DAMVIQNPRYQVTQFGKPVTLSCSQTLNHNVMYWYQQKSSQAPKLLFHYYDKDFNNEADTPDNFQSRRPNTSFCFLDIRSPGLGDTAMYLCATSRDGGDSYEQYFGPGTRLTVT.

The chain combines TRBV6-1 with TRBJ2-3, with D possibly matching TRBD1 (6 bases). CDR3 size: 16 residues. Germline CDR1 reads MNHNS; CDR2 reads SASEGT. V lost 2 bases, J lost 3 bases, and 15 bases lay in between. DNA for the CDR3: TGTGCCAGCAGTGAACTGACAGGTGTGTTTACAGATACGCAGTATTTT. Protein sequence: CASSELTGVFTDTQYF.

A single count supports this clone. The chain recombines TRBV19 with TRBJ2-1; the match to TRBD1 covers 7 bases. CDR3 length: 15 amino acids. V trimming: 8 bases; J trimming: 7 bases; junction bases outside the gene matches: 14. Germline V gene lookup returns CDR1 LNHDA and CDR2 SQIVND (reference sequence). DNA of the CDR3: TGTGCCAGTCGTGAGGGGGCGTTTGAGGAAAATGAGCAGTTCTTC. It codes for CASREGAFEENEQFF.

V is TRBV19 and J is TRBJ1-5; D is unclear. This CDR3 region has 15 residues. V lost 5 bases to trimming and J lost 0 bases, with 11 bases between them. Germline-derived CDR1 and CDR2 are LNHDA and SQIVND (reference sequence). The CDR3 spells CASSGGSFSNQPQHF. DNA of the CDR3: TGTGCCAGTAGTGGAGGATCGTTTAGCAATCAGCCCCAGCATTTT.

The CDR3 loop is CASSFGAGTGMSTEAFF. The DNA for the CDR3 is TGCGCCAGCAGCTTTGGGGCTGGGACAGGGATGAGCACTGAAGCTTTCTTT. The J gene is TRBJ1-1, the V gene TRBV5-1; 9 bases map to TRBD1. This CDR3 is 17 amino acids long. The V segment lost 2 bases and the J segment 4 bases; nucleotides outside the gene matches: 12. CDR1 SGHRS and CDR2 YFSETQ come from the germline V gene.

There are a few counts of this clone. The CDR3, as DNA: TGTGCCAGCAGACCCGGAGAGAGAGAAAAACTGTTTTTT. As protein: CASRPGEREKLFF. The V gene is TRBV6-6, the J gene TRBJ1-4; D is ambiguous. Germline assignment: CDR1 MNHNY and CDR2 SVGAGI (reference sequence). V was trimmed by 6 bases and J by 8 bases, leaving 13 bases between them. The CDR3 loop spans 13 amino acids.

The genes are TRBV12-5 and TRBJ1-2, with D maybe TRBD1 (5 bases). This CDR3 region has 13 residues. Per the germline V gene, CDR1 is LGHNT and CDR2 is FRNRAP. The V end lost 1 base, the J end lost 4 bases, and 7 bases lay between the germline ends. The CDR3 DNA sequence: TGTGCTAGTGGTTTGGGGGGCTCCTATGGCTACACCTTC. Its translation is CASGLGGSYGYTF.

V gene TRBV7-2 combines with J gene TRBJ1-2; D possibly corresponds to TRBD1 (6 bases). Deletions cut 6 bases from V and 5 bases from J, with 22 bases between. CDR1 is SGHTA, CDR2 FQGNSA, per germline. The CDR3 consists of 16 residues. In nucleotides, the CDR3 is TGTGCCAGCAGTCTCAACCCAGGGGTAGGGGGTTATGGCTACACCTTC. Its protein is CASSLNPGVGGYGYTF.